Shown below are 12 T cell receptor beta chains from a single sample sequenced in a study of T cell responses to AZD1222 COVID-19 vaccine (dated by TCRdb to the early 2020s). The method was the immunoSEQ multiplex PCR assay. TCRdb limited this immuneACCESS table to in-frame rearrangements with V and J called. A share of clones is missing; checked studies link under half to unresolved V genes, and the rest is unexplained. This sample holds 100,000 to 150,000 clones; 80% to 90% were observed only once. 27% of the sample is in the top ten clones. What the time point label conveys for this sample: about 28 days (+/-7) after the second vaccine dose. Here the sequenced sample was peripheral blood, taken 28 days after the second AZD1222 dose. All receptors derive from an adult who received the AZD1222 COVID-19 vaccine.

The V gene is TRBV4-1, the J gene TRBJ2-5; 7 bases are a match to TRBD2. After removal of 1 base from V and 7 bases from J, the junction contained 9 bases not matched to a gene. Germline assignment: CDR1 MGHRA and CDR2 YSYEKL. The CDR3 has 15 amino acids. CDR3 DNA: TGCGCCAGCAGCCAAGTGAACAGCGGGGAAGGGACCCAGTACTTC. Translated, it gives CASSQVNSGEGTQYF.

V and J are TRBV19 and TRBJ1-2; TRBD1 is a possible D gene (5 bases). This CDR3 contains 14 residues. CDR1 is LNHDA, CDR2 SQIVND, per germline (reference sequence). Between the trimmed V and J ends, which lost 10 bases and 2 bases, there was a span of 17 bases. Here the CDR3 reads CATSRGGQNYGYTF. As DNA, the CDR3 is TGTGCCACCTCAAGGGGCGGGCAGAACTATGGCTACACCTTC.

This clone was seen a handful of times. The chain couples TRBV11-2 to TRBJ1-4, with D uncertain. The CDR3 is 13 amino acids. Deletions cut 5 bases from V and 8 bases from J, with 12 bases between. The germline V gene encodes CDR1 SGHAT and CDR2 FQNNGV. The CDR3 reads CASSTGPGEKLFF. The DNA of the CDR3 is TGTGCCAGCAGCACTGGGCCTGGGGAAAAACTGTTTTTT. The full variable domain, rest sourced from reference TRBV11-2 and TRBJ1-4, is EAGVAQSPRYKIIEKRQSVAFWCNPISGHATLYWYQQILGQGPKLLIQFQNNGVVDDSQLPKDRFSAERLKGVDSTLKIQPAKLEDSAVYLCASSTGPGEKLFFGSGTQLSVL.

The chain couples TRBV7-8 to TRBJ2-7; D gene uncertain. The CDR3 runs to 14 residues. V gave up 1 base and J gave up 1 base, with 8 bases separating them. Germline CDR1 reads SGHVS; CDR2 reads FQNEAQ. The CDR3 loop is CASSLVPASYEQYF. CDR3 bases: TGTGCCAGCAGCTTAGTTCCAGCTTCCTACGAGCAGTACTTC.

The chain recombines TRBV7-9 with TRBJ1-1; the match to TRBD1 covers 8 bases. The CDR3 sequence is 15 residues long. The germline V gene encodes CDR1 SEHNR and CDR2 FQNEAQ (reference sequence). V dropped 4 bases and J dropped 1; count of bases not matched to a gene: 5. The CDR3 sequence is CASSWQGAANTEAFF. The CDR3 bases are TGTGCCAGCAGCTGGCAGGGGGCGGCGAACACTGAAGCTTTCTTT.

In DNA form, the CDR3 reads TGTGCCAGCAGCATCCTCCCCCTAGGAAAACTGTTTTTT. This translates into CASSILPLGKLFF. The chain has TRBV7-2 and TRBJ1-4; D unclear. Trimming left V 5 bases short and J 10 bases short, with 14 bases between. The CDR3 covers 13 residues. Per the germline V gene, CDR1 is SGHTA and CDR2 is FQGNSA. Drawing the rest from reference TRBV7-2 and TRBJ1-4, the complete variable domain is GAGVSQSPSNKVTEKGKDVELRCDPISGHTALYWYRQSLGQGLEFLIYFQGNSAPDKSGLPSDRFSAERTGGSVSTLTIQRTQQEDSAVYLCASSILPLGKLFFGSGTQLSVL.

This clone has only a few counts. The chain combines TRBV7-9 with TRBJ2-1, with D possibly matching TRBD1 (5 bases). Germline CDR1 SEHNR, CDR2 FQNEAQ (reference sequence). V lost 1 base, J lost 4 bases, and 11 bases lay in between. The CDR3 is 15 amino acids. The CDR3 DNA reads as TGTGCCAGCAGCTTAGGGCAGGGCATGTACAATGAGCAGTTCTTC. Protein product: CASSLGQGMYNEQFF.

The chain uses TRBV11-2 and TRBJ2-7; unclear D gene. Trimming stripped 5 bases from V and 3 bases from J, with 8 bases between. The CDR3 loop spans 12 amino acids. Germline V lookup: CDR1 SGHAT, CDR2 FQNNGV. The CDR3 DNA follows: TGTGCCAGCAGCCAATGGGGCTACGAGCAGTACTTC. It translates to CASSQWGYEQYF.

The chain uses TRBV4-3 and TRBJ1-6, with 7 bases matching TRBD1. This CDR3 comprises 16 residues. Germline trimming cut 1 base from V and 8 bases from J; bases unmatched to any gene: 8. The germline V gene has CDR1 LGHNA and CDR2 YSLEER. CDR3 loop: CASSQGQGGGDSPLHF. For the CDR3, the DNA is TGCGCCAGCAGCCAAGGACAGGGCGGTGGAGATTCACCCCTCCACTTT.

This clone was observed a single time. The chain couples TRBV28 to TRBJ1-1; 8 bases are a match to TRBD1. CDR3 size: 14 residues. V lost 5 bases, J lost 5 bases, and 7 bases stayed unmatched. Germline V CDR1 and CDR2: MDHEN, SYDVKM. The CDR3 loop reads CASSRTGRRTEAFF. The CDR3 DNA reads as TGTGCCAGCAGTCGGACAGGGAGGAGGACTGAAGCTTTCTTT.

V usage is TRBV15 and J usage is TRBJ1-1; no clear D gene. The CDR3 length is 14 residues. Germline CDR1 and CDR2: LNHNV and YYDKDF (reference sequence). Trimming removed 1 base at V and 3 bases at J, with 9 bases between. The CDR3 DNA reads TGTGCCACCAGCAGAGGGTTACAAGACACTGAAGCTTTCTTT. The encoded protein is CATSRGLQDTEAFF.

The V and J genes are TRBV11-3 and TRBJ2-1; D unresolved. CDR1 SGHNT and CDR2 YENEEA come from the germline V gene. Trimming cost V 0 bases and J 0 bases, with 9 bases left between them. CDR3 length: 16 residues. The CDR3 is CASSLDSSSSYNEQFF. The DNA of the CDR3 is TGTGCCAGCAGCTTAGACAGTTCAAGCTCCTACAATGAGCAGTTCTTC.